What follows is one T cell receptor (beta chain) and its context. Profiling relied on immunoSEQ multiplex PCR, and the TCRdb table lists in-frame clones only, not all of them. The sample consists of nearly 250,000 clones, roughly 82% of them appearing once. The sample is drawn from a study of blood T cell repertoires in COVID-19. Germline CDR1 and CDR2: MNHNS and SASEGT. This CDR3 region has 16 residues. V was pared by 0 bases and J by 3 bases, with 5 bases of the junction left unmatched. The sample comprised peripheral blood. The chain has TRBV6-1 and TRBJ2-3; 8 bases fit TRBD2. The clonotype originates from a woman of 80 years or more with COVID-19, enrolled during active disease. CDR3 nucleotides: TGTGCCAGCAGTGAAGCGGGCGGGGGGAAAACAGATACGCAGTATTTT. Its translation is CASSEAGGGKTDTQYF.